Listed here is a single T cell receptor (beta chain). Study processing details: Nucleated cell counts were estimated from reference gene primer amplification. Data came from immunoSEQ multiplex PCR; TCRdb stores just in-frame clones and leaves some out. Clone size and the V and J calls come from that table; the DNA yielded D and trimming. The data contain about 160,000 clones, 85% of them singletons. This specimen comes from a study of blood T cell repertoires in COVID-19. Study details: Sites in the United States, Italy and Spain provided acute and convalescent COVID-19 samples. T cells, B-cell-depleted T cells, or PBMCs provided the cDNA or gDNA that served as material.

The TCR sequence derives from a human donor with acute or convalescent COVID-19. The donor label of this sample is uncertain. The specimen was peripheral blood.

The chain's CDR3 is CASSLEAGGLSGANVLTF. The DNA for the CDR3 is TGTGCCAGCAGCTTAGAGGCAGGGGGCCTCTCTGGGGCCAACGTCCTGACTTTC. The V gene is TRBV7-2, the J gene TRBJ2-6; 8 positions agree with TRBD1. The CDR3 totals 18 residues. Germline V gene lookup returns CDR1 SGHTA and CDR2 FQGNSA. With 1 base clipped from V and 0 bases from J, the junction kept 5 bases outside the gene matches.